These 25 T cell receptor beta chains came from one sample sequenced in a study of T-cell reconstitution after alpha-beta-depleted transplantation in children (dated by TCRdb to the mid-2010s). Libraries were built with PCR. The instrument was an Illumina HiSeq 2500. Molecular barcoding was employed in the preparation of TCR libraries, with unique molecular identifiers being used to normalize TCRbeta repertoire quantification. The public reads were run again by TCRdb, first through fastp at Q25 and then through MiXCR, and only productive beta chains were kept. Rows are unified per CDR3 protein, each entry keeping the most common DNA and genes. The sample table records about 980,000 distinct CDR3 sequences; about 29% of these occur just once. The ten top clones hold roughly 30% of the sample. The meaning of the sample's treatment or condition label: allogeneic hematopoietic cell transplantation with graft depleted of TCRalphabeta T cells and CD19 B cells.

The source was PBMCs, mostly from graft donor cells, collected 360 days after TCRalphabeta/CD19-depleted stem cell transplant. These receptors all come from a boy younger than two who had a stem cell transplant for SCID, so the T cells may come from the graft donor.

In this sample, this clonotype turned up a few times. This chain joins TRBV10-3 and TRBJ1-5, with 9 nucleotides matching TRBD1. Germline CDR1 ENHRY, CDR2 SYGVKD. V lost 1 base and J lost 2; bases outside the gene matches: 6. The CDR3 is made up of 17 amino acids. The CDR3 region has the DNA TGTGCCATCAGTGAGTATTTTCGACAGGGGGGCAATCAGCCCCAGCATTTT. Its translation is CAISEYFRQGGNQPQHF.

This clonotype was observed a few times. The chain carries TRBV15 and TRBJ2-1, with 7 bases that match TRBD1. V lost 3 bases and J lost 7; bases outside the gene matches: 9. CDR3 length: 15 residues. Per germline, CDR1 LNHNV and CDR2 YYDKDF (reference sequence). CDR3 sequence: CATSRQDRVGNEQFF. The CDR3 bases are TGTGCCACCAGCAGGCAAGACAGGGTCGGGAATGAGCAGTTCTTC.

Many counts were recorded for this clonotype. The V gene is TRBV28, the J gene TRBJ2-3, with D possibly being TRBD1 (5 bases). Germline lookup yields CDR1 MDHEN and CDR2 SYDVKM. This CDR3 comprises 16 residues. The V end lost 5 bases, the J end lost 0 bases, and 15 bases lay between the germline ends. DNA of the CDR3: TGTGCCAGCAGTAAAGCTAGGGCAGGGAGCACAGATACGCAGTATTTT. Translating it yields CASSKARAGSTDTQYF. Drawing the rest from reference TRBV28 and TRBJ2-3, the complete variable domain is DVKVTQSSRYLVKRTGEKVFLECVQDMDHENMFWYRQDPGLGLRLIYFSYDVKMKEKGDIPEGYSVSREKKERFSLILESASTNQTSMYLCASSKARAGSTDTQYFGPGTRLTVL.

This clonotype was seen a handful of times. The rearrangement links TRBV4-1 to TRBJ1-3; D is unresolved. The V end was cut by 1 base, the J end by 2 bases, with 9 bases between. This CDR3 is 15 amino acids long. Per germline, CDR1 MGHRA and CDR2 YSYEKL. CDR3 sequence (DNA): TGCGCCAGCAGCCAAGTTGAGGGTACTGGAAACACCATATATTTT. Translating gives CASSQVEGTGNTIYF.

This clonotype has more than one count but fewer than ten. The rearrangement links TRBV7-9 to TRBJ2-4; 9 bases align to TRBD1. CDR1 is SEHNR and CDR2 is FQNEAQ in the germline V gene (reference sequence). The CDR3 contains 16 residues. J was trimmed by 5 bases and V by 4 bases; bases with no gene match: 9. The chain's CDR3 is CASSSGPRTGENIQYF. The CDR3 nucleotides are TGTGCCAGCAGCTCCGGCCCACGGACAGGGGAAAACATTCAGTACTTC.

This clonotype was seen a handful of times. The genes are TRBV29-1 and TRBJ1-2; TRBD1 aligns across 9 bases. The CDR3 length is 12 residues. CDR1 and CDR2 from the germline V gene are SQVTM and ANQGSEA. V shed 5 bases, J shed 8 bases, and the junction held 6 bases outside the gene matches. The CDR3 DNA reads TGCAGCGTTCGTACAGGGGGCGGCGGCTACACCTTC. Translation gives CSVRTGGGGYTF.

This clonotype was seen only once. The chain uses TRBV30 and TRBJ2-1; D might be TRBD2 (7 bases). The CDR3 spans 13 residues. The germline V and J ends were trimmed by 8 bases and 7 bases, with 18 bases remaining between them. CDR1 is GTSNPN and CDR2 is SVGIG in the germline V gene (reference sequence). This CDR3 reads CAGGGPLGNEQFF. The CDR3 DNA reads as TGTGCCGGGGGGGGGCCCCTTGGGAATGAGCAGTTCTTC. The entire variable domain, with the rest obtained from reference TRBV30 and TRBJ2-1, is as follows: SQTIHQWPATLVQPVGSPLSLECTVEGTSNPNLYWYRQAAGRGLQLLFYSVGIGQISSEVPQNLSASRPQDRQFILSSKKLLLSDSGFYLCAGGGPLGNEQFFGPGTRLTVL.

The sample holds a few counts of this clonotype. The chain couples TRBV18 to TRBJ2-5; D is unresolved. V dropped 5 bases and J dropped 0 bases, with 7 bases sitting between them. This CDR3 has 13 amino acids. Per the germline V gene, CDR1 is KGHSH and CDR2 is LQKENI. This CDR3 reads CASSSVDQETQYF. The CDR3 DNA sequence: TGTGCCAGCTCATCCGTCGACCAAGAGACCCAGTACTTC.

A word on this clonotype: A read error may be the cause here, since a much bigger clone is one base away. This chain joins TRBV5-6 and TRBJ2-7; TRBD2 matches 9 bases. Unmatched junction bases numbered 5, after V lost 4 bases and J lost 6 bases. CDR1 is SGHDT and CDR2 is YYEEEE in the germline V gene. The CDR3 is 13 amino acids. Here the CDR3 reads CASSRSGGCEQYF. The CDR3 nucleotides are TGTGCCAGCAGCCGTAGCGGGGGATGCGAGCAGTACTTC.

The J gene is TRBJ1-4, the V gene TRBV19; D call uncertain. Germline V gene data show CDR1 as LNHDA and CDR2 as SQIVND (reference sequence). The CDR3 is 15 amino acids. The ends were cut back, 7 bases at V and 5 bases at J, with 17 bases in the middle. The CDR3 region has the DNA TGTGCCAGTACCCGAAGGACGGCCTACAATGAAAAACTGTTTTTT. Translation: CASTRRTAYNEKLFF.

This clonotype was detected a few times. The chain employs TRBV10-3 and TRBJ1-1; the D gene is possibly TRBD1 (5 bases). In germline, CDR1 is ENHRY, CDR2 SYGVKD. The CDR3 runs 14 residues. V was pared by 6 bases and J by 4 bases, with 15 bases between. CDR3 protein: CAISPVPGTTEAFF. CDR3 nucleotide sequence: TGTGCCATCAGCCCCGTCCCAGGGACCACTGAAGCTTTCTTT.

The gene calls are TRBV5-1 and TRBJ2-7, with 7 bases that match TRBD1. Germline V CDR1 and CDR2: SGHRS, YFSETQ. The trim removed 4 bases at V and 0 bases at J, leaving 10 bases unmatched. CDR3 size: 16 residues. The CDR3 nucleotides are TGCGCCAGCAGCCTGACCAGACAGGGTAGCTCCTACGAGCAGTACTTC. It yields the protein CASSLTRQGSSYEQYF.

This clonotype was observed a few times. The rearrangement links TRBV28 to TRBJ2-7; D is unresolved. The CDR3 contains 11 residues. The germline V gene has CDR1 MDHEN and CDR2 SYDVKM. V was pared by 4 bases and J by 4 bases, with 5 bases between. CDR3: CASSSMYEQYF. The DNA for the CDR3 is TGTGCCAGCAGTTCGATGTACGAGCAGTACTTC.

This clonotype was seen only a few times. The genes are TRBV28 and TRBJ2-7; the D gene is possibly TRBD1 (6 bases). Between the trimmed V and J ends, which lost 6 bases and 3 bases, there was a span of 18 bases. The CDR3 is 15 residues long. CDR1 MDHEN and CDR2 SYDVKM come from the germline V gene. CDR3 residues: CASSPDTGSIYEQYF. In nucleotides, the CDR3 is TGTGCCAGCAGCCCCGACACAGGGAGTATCTACGAGCAGTACTTC.

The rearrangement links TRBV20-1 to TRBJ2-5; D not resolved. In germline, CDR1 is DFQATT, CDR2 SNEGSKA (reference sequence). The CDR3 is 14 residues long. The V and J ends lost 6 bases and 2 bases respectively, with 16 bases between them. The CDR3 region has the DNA TGCAGTGCAACCCCTGCCGTTTTGCAAGAGACCCAGTACTTC. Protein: CSATPAVLQETQYF.

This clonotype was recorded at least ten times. CDR3 protein: CASSPTPGQGNEQYF. The CDR3 nucleotides are TGTGCCAGCAGTCCTACACCGGGACAGGGAAACGAGCAGTACTTC. The genes are TRBV9 and TRBJ2-7; TRBD1 matches at 9 bases. This CDR3 is built from 15 residues. Looked up from germline, CDR1 is SGDLS and CDR2 is YYNGEE. V shed 5 bases and J 5 bases; nucleotides not matched to a gene: 11.

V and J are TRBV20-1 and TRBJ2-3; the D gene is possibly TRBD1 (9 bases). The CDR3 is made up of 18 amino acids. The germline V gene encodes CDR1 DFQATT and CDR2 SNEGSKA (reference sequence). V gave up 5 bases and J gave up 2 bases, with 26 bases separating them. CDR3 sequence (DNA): TGCAGTGCTGCCGGGACAGGGTCGAGCGGGGGCCTCACAGATACGCAGTATTTT. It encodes CSAAGTGSSGGLTDTQYF.

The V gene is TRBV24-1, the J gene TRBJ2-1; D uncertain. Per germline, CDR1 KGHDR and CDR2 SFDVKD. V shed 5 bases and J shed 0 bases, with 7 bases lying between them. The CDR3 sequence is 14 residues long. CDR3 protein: CATSAPSSYNEQFF. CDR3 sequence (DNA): TGTGCCACCAGTGCCCCCAGCTCCTACAATGAGCAGTTCTTC.

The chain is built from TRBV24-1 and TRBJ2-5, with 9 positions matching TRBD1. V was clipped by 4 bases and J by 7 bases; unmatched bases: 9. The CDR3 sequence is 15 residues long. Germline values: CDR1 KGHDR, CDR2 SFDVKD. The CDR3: CATSEAPGQGGTQYF. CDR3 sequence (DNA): TGTGCCACCAGTGAAGCCCCGGGACAGGGTGGGACCCAGTACTTC.

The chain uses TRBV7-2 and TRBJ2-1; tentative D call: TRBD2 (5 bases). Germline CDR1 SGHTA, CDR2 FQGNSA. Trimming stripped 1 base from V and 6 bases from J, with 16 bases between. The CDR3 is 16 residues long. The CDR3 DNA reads TGTGCCAGCAGCTTAGTGTCGGGGTTGATCGGCAATGAGCAGTTCTTC. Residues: CASSLVSGLIGNEQFF.

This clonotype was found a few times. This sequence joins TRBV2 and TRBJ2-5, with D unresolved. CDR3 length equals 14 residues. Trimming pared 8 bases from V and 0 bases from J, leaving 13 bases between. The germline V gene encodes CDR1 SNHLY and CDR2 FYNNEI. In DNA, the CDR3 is TGTGCCAGCGGTCAGTCCCAGTACCAAGAGACCCAGTACTTC. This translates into CASGQSQYQETQYF.

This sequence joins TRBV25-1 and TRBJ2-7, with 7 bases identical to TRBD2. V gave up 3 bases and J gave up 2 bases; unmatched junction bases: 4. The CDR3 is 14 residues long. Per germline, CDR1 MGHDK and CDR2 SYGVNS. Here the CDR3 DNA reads TGTGCCAGCAGTGACCCAGCGGGGCCCTACGAGCAGTACTTC. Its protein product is CASSDPAGPYEQYF.

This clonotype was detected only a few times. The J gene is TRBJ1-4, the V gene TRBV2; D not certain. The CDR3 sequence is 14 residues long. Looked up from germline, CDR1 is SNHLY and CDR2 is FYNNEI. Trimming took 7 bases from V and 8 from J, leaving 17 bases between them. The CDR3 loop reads CASNSGVGKEKLFF. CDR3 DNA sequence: TGTGCCAGCAACTCTGGAGTCGGAAAAGAAAAACTGTTTTTT.

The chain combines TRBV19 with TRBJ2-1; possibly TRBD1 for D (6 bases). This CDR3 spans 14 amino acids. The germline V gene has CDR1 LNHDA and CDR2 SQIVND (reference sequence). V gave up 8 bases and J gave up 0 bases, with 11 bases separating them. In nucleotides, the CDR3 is TGTGCCAGTGGAGGACAGAGCTCCTACAATGAGCAGTTCTTC. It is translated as CASGGQSSYNEQFF.

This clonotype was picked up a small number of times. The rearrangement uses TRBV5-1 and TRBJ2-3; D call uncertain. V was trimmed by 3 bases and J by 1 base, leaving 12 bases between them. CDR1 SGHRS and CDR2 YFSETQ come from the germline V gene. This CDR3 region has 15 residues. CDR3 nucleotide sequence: TGCGCCAGCAGCTGGCAAGGTTCCGGCACAGATACGCAGTATTTT. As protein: CASSWQGSGTDTQYF.